This paragraph reports one T cell receptor beta chain. No antigen is known for it. The data belong to a study of CD8+ T cells in alopecia areata. Study information: Treated individuals took tofacitinib by mouth, 5 to 10 mg twice daily. Findings and limits, study-wide: Clarity of TCR sharing across patients fell short of that in mice, possibly HLA-related.

The treatment here: oral pan-JAK inhibitor, 5-10 mg twice daily. Peripheral blood and lesional scalp punch biopsies came from alopecia areata patients. Extraction and reverse transcription of RNA yielded cDNA as the sequencing template. The table came from immunoSEQ multiplex PCR; TCRdb's copy has only in-frame clones and leaves some out. The sample includes 93,000 or so clones, over 75% seen only once; the top ten take approximately 12%. The sequences come from CD8+ T cells sorted from blood, collected at roughly week 30, from a patient treated with tofacitinib. The source is a human donor with alopecia areata.

CDR3 DNA sequence: TGTGCCAGCAGCTTGACTAGGGAAACGCAGTATTTT. Translation gives CASSLTRETQYF. The V and J genes are TRBV11-2 and TRBJ2-3; D is perhaps TRBD2 (6 bases). Looked up from germline, CDR1 is SGHAT and CDR2 is FQNNGV. Trimming removed 3 bases from V and 9 bases from J, with 10 bases in between. The CDR3 covers 12 residues.